This T cell receptor (beta chain) is drawn from a study of T cell responses to AZD1222 COVID-19 vaccine. General study findings and limits: At 160-218 and 743-854, vaccine-associated CD4 TCRs were dominant, and they spanned spike.

Method: immunoSEQ multiplex PCR; TCRdb's copy keeps in-frame clones and lacks some. The sample holds around 160,000 clones, about 95% seen once. With 5 bases removed from V and 1 base from J, the gap between germline ends came to 17 bases. CDR1 SGHTA and CDR2 FQGNSA come from the germline V gene. The CDR3 has 16 residues. This clone was counted a single time. Its matching antigen is unknown. The receptor was derived from an adult in good health. The input for sequencing was peripheral blood, taken on day 0 of AZD1222 vaccination. J is TRBJ2-5 and V is TRBV7-2; D unclear. The CDR3 is CASSLPPWALQETQYF. CDR3 nucleotides: TGTGCCAGCAGCCTACCCCCTTGGGCCCTCCAAGAGACCCAGTACTTC.